This T cell receptor beta chain was observed in a study of T cell responses to AZD1222 COVID-19 vaccine. Overall study context: Pooled in the analysis were second doses at about 4 or about 12 weeks.

Data came from immunoSEQ multiplex PCR; TCRdb stores just in-frame clones and leaves some out. This table holds 65,000 to 70,000 clones, 65% to 90% found once. The sequencing used peripheral blood, collected on day 0 of AZD1222 vaccination. This receptor was obtained from an adult in good health.

CDR3 region: CASSSMRGGTDTQYF. The CDR3, as DNA: TGCGCCAGCAGTTCTATGAGGGGGGGCACAGATACGCAGTATTTT. J is TRBJ2-3 and V is TRBV5-1, with D perhaps matching TRBD1 or TRBD2 (6 bases each). The CDR3 totals 15 residues. CDR1 is SGHRS and CDR2 is YFSETQ in the germline V gene. V lost 5 bases and J 1 base, leaving 14 bases between the germline ends.